Below, 7 T cell receptor beta chains from the same sample are listed, as sequenced in a study of yellow fever vaccine responses in identical twins. TCRdb analysed the RT-PCR reads with MiXCR anew, one entry per CDR3 protein. The sample lists approximately 1,100 distinct CDR3 sequences, less than 90% seen once, with about 24% in the top ten. Here the sequenced sample was T cells from blood (PBMCs), unsorted or a sorted subset (not recorded which), taken before or after yellow fever vaccination (not recorded which). These receptors were taken from a female donor who received the yellow fever vaccine.

V is TRBV30 and J is TRBJ1-5; 7 bases are shared with TRBD1. The CDR3 sequence is 14 residues long. The J segment lost 5 bases and the V segment lost 2 bases, leaving 6 bases of the junction unmatched. Germline V CDR1 and CDR2: GTSNPN, SVGIG (reference sequence). CDR3 in DNA: TGTGCCTGGAGTACAGGGGAGGCCTATCAGCCCCAGCATTTT. As protein: CAWSTGEAYQPQHF. The full variable domain, its missing parts supplied by reference TRBV30 and TRBJ1-5, is SQTIHQWPATLVQPVGSPLSLECTVEGTSNPNLYWYRQAAGRGLQLLFYSVGIGQISSEVPQNLSASRPQDRQFILSSKKLLLSDSGFYLCAWSTGEAYQPQHFGDGTRLSIL.

V usage is TRBV11-1 and J usage is TRBJ2-7; D unclear. Germline CDR1 and CDR2: SGHAT and FQDESV (reference sequence). V was trimmed by 5 bases and J by 2 bases, leaving 13 bases between them. This CDR3 comprises 14 residues. The CDR3 nucleotides are TGTGCCAGCAGCATGACGGACGCTGCCTACGAGCAGTACTTC. Its translation is CASSMTDAAYEQYF.

The rearrangement uses TRBV5-4 and TRBJ2-1; TRBD2 agrees at 9 bases. CDR1 SGHNT and CDR2 YYREEE come from the germline V gene (reference sequence). The J segment lost 4 bases and the V segment lost 3 bases, leaving 5 bases of the junction unmatched. The CDR3 runs to 15 residues. CDR3: CASSWASGAYNEQFF. CDR3 bases: TGTGCCAGCAGCTGGGCTAGCGGGGCTTACAATGAGCAGTTCTTC.

This sequence joins TRBV7-6 and TRBJ1-5, with 10 bases aligning to TRBD1. The CDR3 consists of 16 residues. CDR1 and CDR2 (germline): SGHVS, FNYEAQ. Trimming took 1 base from V and 3 from J; bases not matched to a gene: 3. CDR3 sequence: CASSLEGQGLNQPQHF. CDR3 coding DNA: TGTGCCAGCAGCTTAGAGGGACAGGGGCTCAATCAGCCCCAGCATTTT.

The chain recombines TRBV6-5 with TRBJ2-3; D ambiguous. The V end lost 3 bases, the J end lost 6 bases, and 7 bases lay between the germline ends. The CDR3 extends over 12 amino acids. Germline V gives CDR1 MNHEY, CDR2 SVGAGI. The CDR3 here is CASSYLGDTQYF. The CDR3 DNA follows: TGTGCCAGCAGTTATTTAGGGGATACGCAGTATTTT.

The chain employs TRBV6-2 or TRBV6-3 and TRBJ2-7, with D perhaps TRBD1 or TRBD2 (5 bases each). V was trimmed by 4 bases and J by 7 bases, leaving 14 bases between them. CDR3 length: 13 residues. The germline gives CDR1 MNHEY, CDR2 SVGEGT. CDR3 amino acids: CASSFRGVREQYF. The CDR3, as DNA: TGTGCCAGCAGTTTTCGAGGGGTAAGAGAGCAGTACTTC.

The chain carries TRBV7-9 and TRBJ1-4; D perhaps matches TRBD1 (5 bases). Trimming took 9 bases from V and 4 from J, leaving 15 bases between them. CDR3 length: 14 amino acids. Germline V gene sequence: CDR1 SEHNR, CDR2 FQNEAQ (reference sequence). The CDR3 sequence is CASTVGLGNEKLFF. The CDR3 DNA follows: TGTGCCAGTACTGTGGGGCTTGGTAATGAAAAACTGTTTTTT. Combining the CDR3 with reference TRBV7-9 and TRBJ1-4 gives the whole variable domain DTGVSQNPRHKITKRGQNVTFRCDPISEHNRLYWYRQTLGQGPEFLTYFQNEAQLEKSRLLSDRFSAERPKGSFSTLEIQRTEQGDSAMYLCASTVGLGNEKLFFGSGTQLSVL.